This section outlines one TCR beta chain sequence together with its context. Its specificity is unknown. Investigators reverse transcribed all isolated RNA, so they sequenced expressed TCRB transcripts. This table comes from immunoSEQ multiplex PCR, and its TCRdb copy is limited to in-frame clones, with some not included. The table has some 400,000 clones, about 14% seen once. The data belong to a study of beta chain features in type 1 diabetes. The study's findings and limits: Naive, central memory and regulatory TCRB repertoires appeared more similar among patients than healthy donors. Researchers report that Type 1 diabetes patients had moderately but significantly shorter TCRB CDR3s across all four CD4+ subsets. More deletions and fewer insertions at VDJ junctions were seen in type 1 diabetes patients.

The CDR3 is made up of 15 amino acids. Looked up from germline, CDR1 is SNHLY and CDR2 is FYNNEI. V was pared by 1 base and J by 0 bases, with 7 bases between. Averaging approximately 120 mL, one heparinised blood draw was given by each donor. The sequence came from a woman aged 18 to 35 in good health. Sequencing was performed on naive CD4+ T cells from blood. The V and J genes are TRBV2 and TRBJ2-4; D possibly corresponds to TRBD1 (6 bases). Written as DNA, the CDR3 is TGTGCCAGCAGTGAAGTACAGGGAGCCAAAAACATTCAGTACTTC. Translated: CASSEVQGAKNIQYF.